Sequencing of this T cell receptor (beta chain) was carried out in a study of PD-1 blockade in classical Hodgkin lymphoma. Profiled with immunoSEQ multiplex PCR; TCRdb holds only in-frame clones, not every one. The profile shows about 62,000 clones, 70% to 90% of them singletons. Every single patient, without exception, relapsed after autologous stem cell transplantation, and brentuximab vedotin exposure varied. Details on this clone: What it binds is not known.

Broader study findings: Prior to therapy, complete responders displayed diversity much like that of newly diagnosed patients. By cycle point C4D1, TCR diversity had risen significantly in CD4+ cells (but not CD8+ cells). Repertoires differed for reasons still undefined, possibly disease activity or prior therapy.

Germline V gene lookup returns CDR1 LNHDA and CDR2 SQIVND (reference sequence). The trim removed 6 bases at V and 2 bases at J, leaving 10 bases unmatched. The CDR3 has 16 amino acids. The source was peripheral blood mononuclear cells (PBMCs), collected at baseline. V and J are TRBV19 and TRBJ2-1, with TRBD1 matching 7 bases. The sequence was collected from a human donor with classical Hodgkin lymphoma. CDR3 in DNA: TGTGCCAGTAGCTCGCCCCACAGGGGCCCCTACAATGAGCAGTTCTTC. This codes for CASSSPHRGPYNEQFF.